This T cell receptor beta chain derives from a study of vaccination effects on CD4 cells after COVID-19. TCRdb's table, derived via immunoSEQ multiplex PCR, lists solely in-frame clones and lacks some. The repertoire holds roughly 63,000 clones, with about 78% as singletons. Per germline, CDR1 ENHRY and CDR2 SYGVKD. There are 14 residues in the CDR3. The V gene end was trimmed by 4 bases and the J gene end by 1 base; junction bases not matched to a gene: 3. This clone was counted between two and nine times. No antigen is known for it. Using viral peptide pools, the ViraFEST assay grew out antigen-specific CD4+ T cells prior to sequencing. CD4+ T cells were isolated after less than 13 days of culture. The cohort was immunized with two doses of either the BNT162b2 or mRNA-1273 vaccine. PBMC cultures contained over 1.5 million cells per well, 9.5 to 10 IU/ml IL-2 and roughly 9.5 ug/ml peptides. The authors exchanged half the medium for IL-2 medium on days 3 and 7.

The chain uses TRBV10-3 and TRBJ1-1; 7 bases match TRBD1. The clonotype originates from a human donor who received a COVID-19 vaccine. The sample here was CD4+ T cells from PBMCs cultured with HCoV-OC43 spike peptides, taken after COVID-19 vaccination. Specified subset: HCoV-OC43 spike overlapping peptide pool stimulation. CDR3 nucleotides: TGTGCCATCAGTGTGGGACAGACGAACACTGAAGCTTTCTTT. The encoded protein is CAISVGQTNTEAFF.